The present T cell receptor (beta chain) was sequenced within a study of CD8 T cells in Susac syndrome. TCR beta from blood CD8+ and CD4+ T cells was sequenced. CD8+ and CD4+ T cells were negatively isolated; TEMRA cells were FACS-enriched. The RNA input was about 0.5 to 1 ug, and it was reverse transcribed with random hexamers. TCR beta CDR3 was amplified by immunoSEQ multiplex PCR. This amplification extended across 54 Vbeta and 13 Jbeta segments. TCRdb fed the immunoSEQ multiplex PCR reads into MiXCR, producing one record per CDR3 protein. Altogether some 130,000 distinct CDR3 sequences are present, nearly 95% being singletons, with the ten largest covering approximately 0.12%. V was cut by 4 bases and J by 10 bases, with 8 bases left in between. This CDR3 is 11 amino acids long.

The chain uses TRBV12-3 or TRBV12-4 and TRBJ2-1; no firm D call. This TCR was sampled from a human donor in good health. The sample was CD4+ T cells from PBMCs. The CDR3 DNA follows: TGTGCCAGCAGTTCCGCTGGGGAGCAGTTCTTC. The encoded protein is CASSSAGEQFF.